A selection of T cell receptor beta chains follows, all from one sample in a study of CD8+ T cells in alopecia areata. Produced via immunoSEQ multiplex PCR; TCRdb's table is partial and in-frame only. The data contain 150,000 to 200,000 clones, around 50% of them singletons. The specimen comprised CD8+ T cells sorted from blood, sampled at week 24, from a patient treated with tofacitinib. These receptors all stem from a human donor with alopecia areata. Both conserved end residues are part of each CDR3. Fields, in order: J gene, clone size, CDR3 length, V gene, D gene, CDR3 protein, CDR3 DNA. A D gene is named only where the DNA matches it firmly. Clone size is given for some rows only: seen once, a few or many times, or a class if the clone is expanded.

TRBJ2-1	NA	13	TRBV9	NA	CASRGDSYNEQFF	TGTGCCAGCAGGGGGGACTCCTACAATGAGCAGTTCTTC
TRBJ2-5	NA	11	TRBV7-2	NA	CASSPGETQYF	TGTGCCAGCAGCCCGGGGGAGACCCAGTACTTC
TRBJ2-7	NA	15	TRBV19	TRBD2	CASSIGTSGEDEQYF	TGTGCCAGTAGTATCGGAACTAGCGGGGAGGACGAGCAGTACTTC
TRBJ1-1	NA	11	TRBV30	NA	CAWSHNTEAFF	TGTGCCTGGAGTCATAACACTGAAGCTTTCTTT
TRBJ1-2	NA	17	TRBV30	NA	CAWSLLLDRTRNYGYTF	TGTGCCTGGAGTCTTTTACTAGACAGGACCAGAAACTATGGCTACACCTTC
TRBJ1-2	NA	17	TRBV5-1	NA	CASYPTAGPAKDYGYTF	TGCGCCAGCTATCCTACCGCGGGGCCGGCAAAGGACTATGGCTACACCTTC
TRBJ1-6	NA	16	TRBV7-9	TRBD1	CASRKTGFGVNSPLHF	TGTGCCAGCAGGAAGACAGGGTTCGGGGTCAATTCACCCCTCCACTTT
TRBJ2-2	NA	16	TRBV27	NA	CASSLWNLRGSGELFF	TGTGCCAGCAGTTTATGGAATCTCAGGGGTTCCGGGGAGCTGTTTTTT
TRBJ2-7	NA	13	TRBV30	NA	CAWSAWTEYEQYF	TGTGCCTGGAGTGCGTGGACAGAGTACGAGCAGTACTTC
TRBJ2-7	NA	13	TRBV11-2	NA	CASSFRTPEEQYF	TGTGCCAGCAGCTTCAGAACCCCTGAAGAGCAGTACTTC
TRBJ1-2	NA	14	TRBV5-4	TRBD1	CASSVMRDSYGYTF	TGTGCCAGCAGCGTTATGAGGGACAGCTATGGCTACACCTTC
TRBJ1-4	NA	16	TRBV4-1	TRBD1	CASSQGDRGLEEKLFF	TGCGCCAGCAGCCAAGGAGACAGGGGGCTTGAGGAAAAACTGTTTTTT
TRBJ2-5	few	11	TRBV2	NA	CATLRLETQYF	TGTGCCACCCTCAGACTGGAGACCCAGTACTTC
TRBJ1-2	NA	18	TRBV30	NA	CAWGGFNAGTGVGYGYTF	TGTGCCTGGGGGGGGTTCAACGCCGGGACCGGGGTCGGCTATGGCTACACCTTC
TRBJ2-7	NA	13	TRBV5-6	NA	CASSLVLSYEQYF	TGTGCCAGCAGCTTGGTTCTATCCTACGAGCAGTACTTC
TRBJ2-5	NA	15	TRBV7-6	NA	CASSYRVDLQETQYF	TGTGCCAGCAGCTATAGGGTAGACCTACAAGAGACCCAGTACTTC
TRBJ2-3	NA	15	TRBV19	TRBD2	CASSMPAGGTDTQYF	TGTGCCAGTAGTATGCCGGCGGGGGGCACAGATACGCAGTATTTT
TRBJ2-5	few	9	TRBV6-5	NA	CVVGETQYF	TGTGTGGTCGGTGAGACCCAGTACTTC
TRBJ2-3	NA	14	TRBV30	NA	CAWSLAAYTDTQYF	TGTGCCTGGAGTTTGGCGGCATACACAGATACGCAGTATTTT
TRBJ1-1	few	14	TRBV23-1	NA	CASIPREGNTEAFF	TGCGCCAGCATCCCCCGGGAGGGGAACACTGAAGCTTTCTTT
TRBJ2-7	few	15	TRBV29-1	TRBD2	CSVGKAGLGSYEQYF	TGCAGCGTTGGAAAGGCCGGACTAGGGAGCTACGAGCAGTACTTC
TRBJ2-7	NA	13	TRBV27	TRBD1	CASSISGTDQQYF	TGTGCCAGCAGTATATCCGGGACAGACCAGCAGTACTTC
TRBJ2-3	NA	22	TRBV4-1	NA	CASSQAGYTGVGTGPSTDTQYF	TGCGCCAGCAGCCAGGCCGGCTATACAGGTGTCGGAACGGGGCCTAGCACAGATACGCAGTATTTT
TRBJ2-3	NA	13	TRBV10-2	NA	CASTRTKGDTQYF	TGCGCCAGCACGAGGACTAAGGGAGATACGCAGTATTTT
TRBJ2-2	NA	12	TRBV6-5	NA	CASSTRTGELFF	TGTGCCAGCAGTACCCGGACCGGGGAGCTGTTTTTT
TRBJ1-2	NA	14	TRBV9	TRBD1	CASSARQGTYGYTF	TGTGCCAGCAGCGCTCGACAGGGAACCTATGGCTACACCTTC
TRBJ2-1	once	18	TRBV7-9	TRBD2	CASSRRTSGTGSYNEQFF	TGTGCCAGCAGCCGTCGGACTAGCGGGACCGGCTCCTACAATGAGCAGTTCTTC
TRBJ1-1	NA	15	TRBV15	TRBD1	CATSRDEGADTEAFF	TGTGCCACCAGCAGAGATGAGGGGGCTGACACTGAAGCTTTCTTT
TRBJ1-4	NA	17	TRBV7-9	NA	CASSSSRSGFLNEKLFF	TGTGCCAGCAGCTCAAGCCGGTCAGGGTTTCTCAATGAAAAACTGTTTTTT
TRBJ2-1	once	12	TRBV2	TRBD2	CASSEGLAGKFF	TGTGCCAGCAGTGAAGGGCTAGCGGGGAAGTTCTTC
TRBJ2-7	many	16	TRBV7-9	TRBD1	CASSFTPEGQYYEQYF	TGTGCCAGCAGCTTCACTCCTGAGGGACAGTACTACGAGCAGTACTTC
TRBJ2-3	NA	16	TRBV15	TRBD2	CATSRISGGASDTQYF	TGTGCCACCAGCAGGATCAGCGGGGGGGCTTCAGATACGCAGTATTTT
TRBJ1-5	NA	16	TRBV5-6	TRBD1	CASSLMTGGARQPQHF	TGTGCCAGCAGCTTGATGACAGGGGGCGCGAGGCAGCCCCAGCATTTT
TRBJ1-2	few	11	TRBV29-1	TRBD1	CSVGTGRGYTF	TGCAGCGTGGGGACAGGGAGAGGCTACACCTTC
TRBJ2-5	few	17	TRBV7-9	NA	CASSLARGTASQETQYF	TGTGCCAGCAGCTTAGCGAGGGGGACGGCCAGTCAAGAGACCCAGTACTTC
TRBJ2-7	NA	15	TRBV13	NA	CASSLGEGAPYEQYF	TGTGCCAGCAGCTTAGGTGAAGGGGCCCCCTACGAGCAGTACTTC
TRBJ1-1	NA	11	TRBV5-4	NA	CASRDDGEAFF	TGTGCCAGCAGGGATGACGGTGAAGCTTTCTTT
TRBJ1-6	NA	16	TRBV7-2	NA	CASSQPTWGRDSPLHF	TGTGCCAGCAGCCAACCAACATGGGGGAGGGATTCACCCCTCCACTTT
TRBJ2-3	few	14	TRBV29-1	NA	CSVGLALGTDTQYF	TGCAGCGTTGGATTAGCGCTGGGCACAGATACGCAGTATTTT
TRBJ2-1	few	13	TRBV13	NA	CASSLGRTPGEFF	TGTGCCAGCAGCTTAGGACGGACACCAGGGGAGTTCTTC
TRBJ1-2	few	11	TRBV27	NA	CASKEVSGYTF	TGTGCCAGCAAGGAAGTTAGTGGCTACACCTTC
TRBJ2-3	NA	14	TRBV25-1	NA	CASKAGGLTDTQYF	TGTGCCAGCAAAGCCGGGGGGCTCACAGATACGCAGTATTTT
TRBJ1-3	NA	17	TRBV13	NA	CASSTGVGSYSGNTIYF	TGTGCCAGCAGCACCGGAGTAGGGTCTTACTCTGGAAACACCATATATTTT
TRBJ1-1	NA	14	TRBV5-1	NA	CASRNRPPNTEAFF	TGCGCCAGCAGGAATAGGCCACCGAACACTGAAGCTTTCTTT
TRBJ1-6	NA	15	TRBV30	TRBD1	CAWSAPSGGNSPLHF	TGTGCCTGGAGTGCCCCATCAGGGGGGAATTCACCCCTCCACTTT
TRBJ2-3	NA	18	TRBV14	TRBD2	CASSQRILRGGATDTQYF	TGTGCCAGCAGCCAGAGGATTCTGCGGGGGGGGGCCACAGATACGCAGTATTTT
TRBJ1-2	NA	14	TRBV2	NA	CASSEVEGPYGYTF	TGTGCCAGCAGTGAAGTTGAGGGACCCTATGGCTACACCTTC
TRBJ2-3	NA	16	TRBV6-6	NA	CASSYVRPASTDTQYF	TGTGCCAGCAGTTACGTACGACCCGCTAGCACAGATACGCAGTATTTT
TRBJ2-7	NA	12	TRBV30	NA	CAWRDGVGEQYF	TGTGCCTGGCGGGACGGGGTAGGCGAGCAGTACTTC
TRBJ2-7	NA	12	TRBV4-1	NA	CASSQPSYEQYF	TGCGCCAGCAGCCAACCATCCTACGAGCAGTACTTC
TRBJ1-2	few	13	TRBV29-1	TRBD1	CSVPGQGSHGYTF	TGCAGCGTCCCGGGACAGGGTTCCCATGGCTACACCTTC
TRBJ1-2	NA	13	TRBV27	NA	CASSPSGLGGYTF	TGTGCCAGCAGTCCCTCTGGGCTGGGTGGCTACACCTTC
TRBJ1-5	few	15	TRBV4-1	NA	CASSQADNSNQPQHF	TGCGCCAGCAGCCAAGCTGACAATAGCAATCAGCCCCAGCATTTT